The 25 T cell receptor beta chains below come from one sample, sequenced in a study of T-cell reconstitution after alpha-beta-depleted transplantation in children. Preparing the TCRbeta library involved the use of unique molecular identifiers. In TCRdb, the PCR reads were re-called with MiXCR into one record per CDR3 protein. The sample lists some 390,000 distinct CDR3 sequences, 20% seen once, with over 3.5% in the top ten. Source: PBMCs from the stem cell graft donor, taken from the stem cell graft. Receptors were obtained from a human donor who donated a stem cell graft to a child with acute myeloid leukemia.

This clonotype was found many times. The CDR3 is CATEAGQSVEKLFF. The CDR3 DNA sequence: TGTGCCACCGAGGCCGGACAGAGCGTTGAAAAACTGTTTTTT. The chain has TRBV7-9 and TRBJ1-4; tentatively, D is TRBD1 (6 bases). Germline CDR1 SEHNR, CDR2 FQNEAQ (reference sequence). The CDR3 covers 14 residues. V lost 10 bases and J 7 bases, leaving 19 bases between the germline ends.

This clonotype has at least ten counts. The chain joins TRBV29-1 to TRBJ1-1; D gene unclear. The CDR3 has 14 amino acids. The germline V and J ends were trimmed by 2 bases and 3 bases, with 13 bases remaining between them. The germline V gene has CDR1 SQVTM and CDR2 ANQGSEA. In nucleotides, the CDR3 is TGCAGCGTTGAAAATTCACGGACCTACACTGAAGCTTTCTTT. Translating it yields CSVENSRTYTEAFF.

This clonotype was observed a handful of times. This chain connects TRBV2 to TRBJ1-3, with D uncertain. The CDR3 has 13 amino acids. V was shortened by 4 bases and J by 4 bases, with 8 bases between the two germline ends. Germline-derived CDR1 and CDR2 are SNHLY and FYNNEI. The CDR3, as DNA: TGTGCCAGCAGTGTCAGCGAAGGAAACACCATATATTTT. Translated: CASSVSEGNTIYF. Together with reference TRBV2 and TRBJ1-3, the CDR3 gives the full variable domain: EPEVTQTPSHQVTQMGQEVILRCVPISNHLYFYWYRQILGQKVEFLVSFYNNEISEKSEIFDDQFSVERPDGSNFTLKIRSTKLEDSAMYFCASSVSEGNTIYFGEGSWLTVV.

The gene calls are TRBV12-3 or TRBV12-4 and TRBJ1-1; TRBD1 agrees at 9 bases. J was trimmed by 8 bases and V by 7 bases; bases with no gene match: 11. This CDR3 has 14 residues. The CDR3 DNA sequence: TGTGCCAGCAACTCACAGGGGGCTGTTAGGGAAGCTTTCTTT. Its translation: CASNSQGAVREAFF.

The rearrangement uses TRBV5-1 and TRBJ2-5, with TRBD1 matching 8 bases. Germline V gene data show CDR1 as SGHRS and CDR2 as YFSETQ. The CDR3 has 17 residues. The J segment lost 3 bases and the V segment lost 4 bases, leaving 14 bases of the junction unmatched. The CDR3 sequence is CASSLGQGFPTKETQYF. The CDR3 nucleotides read TGCGCCAGCAGCCTCGGACAGGGCTTCCCAACTAAAGAGACCCAGTACTTC.

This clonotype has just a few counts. The CDR3 region has the DNA TGTGCCAGCAGTTACCTAAGGGACTCGGAGGGGGAGCAGTTCTTC. Amino acid sequence: CASSYLRDSEGEQFF. V usage is TRBV6-2 or TRBV6-3 and J usage is TRBJ2-1, with D possibly TRBD2 on 6 matching bases. The CDR3 contains 15 residues. V lost 2 bases to trimming and J lost 10 bases, with 18 bases between them. Germline CDR1 is MNHEY and CDR2 is SVGEGT.

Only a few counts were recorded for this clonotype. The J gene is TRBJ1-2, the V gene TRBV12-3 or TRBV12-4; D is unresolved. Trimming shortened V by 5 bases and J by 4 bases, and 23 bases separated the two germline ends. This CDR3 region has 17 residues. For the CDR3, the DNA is TGTGCCAGCAGTACTCCCCTGAGGCACTCACGGGGCTATGGCTACACCTTC. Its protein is CASSTPLRHSRGYGYTF.

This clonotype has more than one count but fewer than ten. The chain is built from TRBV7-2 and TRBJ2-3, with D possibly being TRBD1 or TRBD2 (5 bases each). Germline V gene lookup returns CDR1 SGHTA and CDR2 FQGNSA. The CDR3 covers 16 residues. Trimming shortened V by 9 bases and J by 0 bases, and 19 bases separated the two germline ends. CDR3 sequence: CARNPPVGASTDTQYF. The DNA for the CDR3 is TGTGCCAGGAACCCCCCCGTCGGGGCTAGCACAGATACGCAGTATTTT.

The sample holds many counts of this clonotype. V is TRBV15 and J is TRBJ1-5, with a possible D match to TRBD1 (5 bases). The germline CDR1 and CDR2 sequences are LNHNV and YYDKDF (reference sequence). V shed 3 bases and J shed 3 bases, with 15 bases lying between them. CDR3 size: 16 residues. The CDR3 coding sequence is TGTGCCACCAGCAGTGCCTCGGGCAGGGTCAATCAGCCCCAGCATTTT. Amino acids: CATSSASGRVNQPQHF.

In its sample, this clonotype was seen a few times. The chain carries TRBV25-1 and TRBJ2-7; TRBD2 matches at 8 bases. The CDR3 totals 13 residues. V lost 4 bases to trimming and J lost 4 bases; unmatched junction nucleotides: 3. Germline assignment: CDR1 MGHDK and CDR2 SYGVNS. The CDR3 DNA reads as TGTGCCAGCAGTGTGCGGGGGGCTTACGAGCAGTACTTC. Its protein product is CASSVRGAYEQYF.

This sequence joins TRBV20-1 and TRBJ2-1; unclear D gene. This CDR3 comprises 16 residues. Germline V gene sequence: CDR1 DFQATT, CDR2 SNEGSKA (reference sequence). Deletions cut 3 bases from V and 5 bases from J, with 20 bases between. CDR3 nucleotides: TGCAGTGCTAGGGAGCCCCCCACATCTACGGACAATGAGCAGTTCTTC. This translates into CSAREPPTSTDNEQFF.

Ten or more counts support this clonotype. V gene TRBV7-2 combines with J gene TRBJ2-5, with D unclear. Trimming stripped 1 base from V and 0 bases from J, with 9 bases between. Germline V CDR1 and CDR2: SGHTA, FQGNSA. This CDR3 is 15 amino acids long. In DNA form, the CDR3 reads TGTGCCAGCAGCTTAGGACTCTTGTACCAAGAGACCCAGTACTTC. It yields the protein CASSLGLLYQETQYF. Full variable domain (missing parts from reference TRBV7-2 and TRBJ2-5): GAGVSQSPSNKVTEKGKDVELRCDPISGHTALYWYRQSLGQGLEFLIYFQGNSAPDKSGLPSDRFSAERTGGSVSTLTIQRTQQEDSAVYLCASSLGLLYQETQYFGPGTRLLVL.

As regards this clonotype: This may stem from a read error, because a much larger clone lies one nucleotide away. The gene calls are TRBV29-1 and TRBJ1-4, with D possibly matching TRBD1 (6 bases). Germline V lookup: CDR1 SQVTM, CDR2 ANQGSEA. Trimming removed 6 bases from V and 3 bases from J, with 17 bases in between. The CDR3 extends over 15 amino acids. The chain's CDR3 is CSVKDGGQANEKLFF. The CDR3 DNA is TGCAGCGTGAAGGACGGGGGGCAGGCTAATGAAAAACTGTTTTTT.

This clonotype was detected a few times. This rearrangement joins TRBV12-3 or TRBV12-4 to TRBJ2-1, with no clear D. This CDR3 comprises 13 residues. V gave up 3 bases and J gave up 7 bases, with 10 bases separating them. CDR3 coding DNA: TGTGCCAGCAGTTTGAATGGGGTGAATGAGCAGTTCTTC. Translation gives CASSLNGVNEQFF.

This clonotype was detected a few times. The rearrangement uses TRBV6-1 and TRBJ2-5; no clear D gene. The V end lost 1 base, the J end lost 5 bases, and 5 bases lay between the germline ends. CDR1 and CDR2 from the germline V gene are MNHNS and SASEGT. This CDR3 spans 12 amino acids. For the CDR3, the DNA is TGTGCCAGCAGTGAAGGAACGGAGACCCAGTACTTC. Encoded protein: CASSEGTETQYF.

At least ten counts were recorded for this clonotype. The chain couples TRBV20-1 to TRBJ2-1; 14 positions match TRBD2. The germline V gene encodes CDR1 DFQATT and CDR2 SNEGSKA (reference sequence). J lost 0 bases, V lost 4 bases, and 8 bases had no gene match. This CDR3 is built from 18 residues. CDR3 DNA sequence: TGCAGTGCTAAGGGACTAGCGGGAGTGAGGGGCTCCTACAATGAGCAGTTCTTC. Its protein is CSAKGLAGVRGSYNEQFF.

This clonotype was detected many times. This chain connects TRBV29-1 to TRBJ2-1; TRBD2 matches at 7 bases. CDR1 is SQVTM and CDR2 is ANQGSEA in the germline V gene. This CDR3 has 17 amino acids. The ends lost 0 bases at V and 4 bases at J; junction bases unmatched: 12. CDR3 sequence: CSVEEVGRERGYNEQFF. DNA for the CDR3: TGCAGCGTTGAAGAGGTCGGGCGGGAGAGGGGATACAATGAGCAGTTCTTC.

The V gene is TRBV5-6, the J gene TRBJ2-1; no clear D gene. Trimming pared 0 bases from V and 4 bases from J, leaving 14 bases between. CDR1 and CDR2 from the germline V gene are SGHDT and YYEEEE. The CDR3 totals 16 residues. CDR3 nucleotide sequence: TGTGCCAGCAGCTTGGGGCAGGTGACCCCATACAATGAGCAGTTCTTC. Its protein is CASSLGQVTPYNEQFF.

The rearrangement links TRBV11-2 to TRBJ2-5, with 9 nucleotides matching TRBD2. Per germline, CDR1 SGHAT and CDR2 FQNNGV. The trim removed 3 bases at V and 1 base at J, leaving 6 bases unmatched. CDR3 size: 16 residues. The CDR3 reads CASSFRGRASQETQYF. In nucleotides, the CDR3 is TGTGCCAGCAGCTTTCGCGGGAGGGCCAGCCAAGAGACCCAGTACTTC.

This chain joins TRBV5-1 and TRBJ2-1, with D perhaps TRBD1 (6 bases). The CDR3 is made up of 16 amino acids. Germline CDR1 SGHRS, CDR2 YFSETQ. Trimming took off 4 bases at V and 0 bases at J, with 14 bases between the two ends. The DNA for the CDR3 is TGCGCCAGCAGCAGGGTAATAGGGGGCTCCTACAATGAGCAGTTCTTC. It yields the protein CASSRVIGGSYNEQFF.

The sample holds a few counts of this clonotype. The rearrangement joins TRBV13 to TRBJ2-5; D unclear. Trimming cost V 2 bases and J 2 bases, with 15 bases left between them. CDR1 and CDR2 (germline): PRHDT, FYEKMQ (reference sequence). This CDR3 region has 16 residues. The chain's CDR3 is CASSLSGSSAQETQYF. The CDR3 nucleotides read TGTGCCAGCAGCTTAAGTGGGTCCTCAGCACAAGAGACCCAGTACTTC.

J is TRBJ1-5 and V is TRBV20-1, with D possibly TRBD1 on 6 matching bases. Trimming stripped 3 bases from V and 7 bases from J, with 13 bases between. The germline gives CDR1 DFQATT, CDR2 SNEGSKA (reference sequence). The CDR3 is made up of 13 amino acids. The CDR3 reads CSASAGDYQPQHF. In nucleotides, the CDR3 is TGCAGTGCTAGTGCAGGGGATTACCAGCCCCAGCATTTT.

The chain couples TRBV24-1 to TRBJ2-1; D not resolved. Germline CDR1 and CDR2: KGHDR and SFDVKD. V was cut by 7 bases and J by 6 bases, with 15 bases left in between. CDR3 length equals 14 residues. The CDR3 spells CATSRAFSPNEQFF. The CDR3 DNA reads TGTGCCACCAGCCGGGCTTTCAGCCCCAATGAGCAGTTCTTC.

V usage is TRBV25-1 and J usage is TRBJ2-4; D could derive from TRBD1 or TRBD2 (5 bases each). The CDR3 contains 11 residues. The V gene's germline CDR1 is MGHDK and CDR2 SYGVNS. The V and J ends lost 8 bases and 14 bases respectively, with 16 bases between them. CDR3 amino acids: CASGLRDPEYF. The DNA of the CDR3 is TGTGCCAGCGGCCTCCGGGACCCTGAGTACTTC.

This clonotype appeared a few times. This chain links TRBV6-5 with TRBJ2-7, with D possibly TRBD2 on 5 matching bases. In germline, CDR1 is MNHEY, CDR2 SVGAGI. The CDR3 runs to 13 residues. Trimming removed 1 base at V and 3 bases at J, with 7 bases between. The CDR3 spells CASSYLGVYEQYF. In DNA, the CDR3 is TGTGCCAGCAGTTACTTGGGAGTCTACGAGCAGTACTTC.